This T cell receptor (beta chain) was identified in a study of Graves' ophthalmopathy and Graves' hyperthyroidism. Amplified TCR beta CDR3 regions were obtained using RNA transcripts as template. The first round was an RT-PCR with HTBI primers, and the second round was a multiplex PCR. Using its own MiXCR run on the multiplex PCR reads, TCRdb lists one record per CDR3 protein. The profile shows 150,000 or so distinct CDR3 sequences, approximately 40% of them singletons. There are 13 residues in the CDR3. Germline V CDR1 and CDR2: SGHTA, FQGNSA. The V and J ends lost 5 bases and 3 bases respectively, with 7 bases between them. The study, taken as a whole, reports: The 13-signature model separated ophthalmopathy from stable hyperthyroidism at around 88% sensitivity and nearly 83% specificity.

This clonotype has just a few counts. Its antigen is currently unknown. This sequence originates from a man younger than 45 with Graves' ophthalmopathy. J is TRBJ2-2 and V is TRBV7-2, with D unclear. Material: peripheral blood. This CDR3 is CASSLRYTGELFF. CDR3 in DNA: TGTGCCAGCAGCCTCCGGTACACCGGGGAGCTGTTTTTT.